The 31 T cell receptor beta chains reported below all come from one sample, sequenced in a study of blood T cell repertoires in COVID-19 (dated by TCRdb to 2019 to 2021). Libraries came from the immunoSEQ multiplex PCR assay. Drawn from immuneACCESS, this table holds only the in-frame rearrangements with V and J called that TCRdb kept. Clones are partly lost; checked studies trace under half to an unresolved V gene and leave the rest unexplained. The table for this sample lists approximately 100,000 clones; 80% to 90% of them were counted only once. About 10% of the sample is held by the ten biggest clonotypes. Input material: peripheral blood. These receptors came from a human donor in a cohort sampled during active COVID-19.

V and J are TRBV5-8 and TRBJ2-4; D not certain. The CDR3 totals 17 residues. Germline-derived CDR1 and CDR2 are SGHTS and YDEGEE. V was trimmed by 0 bases and J by 0 bases, leaving 13 bases between them. CDR3 region: CASSLAGIGLAKNIQYF. In DNA form, the CDR3 reads TGTGCCAGCAGCTTGGCCGGTATCGGGTTAGCCAAAAACATTCAGTACTTC. The variable domain in full, completed from reference TRBV5-8 and TRBJ2-4, reads EAGVTQSPTHLIKTRGQQATLRCSPISGHTSVYWYQQALGLGLQFLLWYDEGEERNRGNFPPRFSGRQFPNYSSELNVNALELEDSALYLCASSLAGIGLAKNIQYFGAGTRLSVL.

This chain connects TRBV3-1 (or the pseudogene TRBV3-2) to TRBJ1-1; 7 nucleotides align to TRBD1. This CDR3 region has 15 residues. Germline CDR1 reads LGHDT; CDR2 reads YNNKEL (reference sequence). After removal of 4 bases from V and 3 bases from J, the junction contained 8 bases not matched to a gene. The CDR3 loop is CASSRSDRDDTEAFF. The CDR3 bases are TGTGCCAGCAGCCGCTCCGACAGGGACGACACTGAAGCTTTCTTT.

This CDR3 is CASSPHLRGNTDTQYF. CDR3 DNA sequence: TGTGCCAGCAGCCCCCATCTCCGGGGGAACACAGATACGCAGTATTTT. The gene calls are TRBV7-9 and TRBJ2-3, with D perhaps matching TRBD2 (6 bases). V was shortened by 5 bases and J by 2 bases, with 17 bases between the two germline ends. CDR1 and CDR2 (germline): SEHNR, FQNEAQ (reference sequence). CDR3 length equals 16 residues.

The genes are TRBV14 and TRBJ2-2; weak D call: TRBD2 (5 bases). CDR3 length: 15 amino acids. In germline, CDR1 is SGHDN, CDR2 FVKESK. Between the trimmed V and J ends, which lost 4 bases and 4 bases, there was a span of 13 bases. CDR3 nucleotides: TGTGCCAGCAGCCTAGGCCGGGATTTCACCGGGGAGCTGTTTTTT. Translation: CASSLGRDFTGELFF.

The chain is built from TRBV19 and TRBJ2-7; tentatively, D is TRBD2 (5 bases). CDR3 length: 12 amino acids. CDR1 is LNHDA and CDR2 is SQIVND in the germline V gene (reference sequence). V was trimmed by 3 bases and J by 2 bases, leaving 5 bases between them. For the CDR3, the DNA is TGTGCCAGTAGTATCGGGGCCTACGAGCAGTACTTC. This encodes CASSIGAYEQYF.

This chain links TRBV24-1 with TRBJ2-7; TRBD2 aligns across 8 bases. CDR1 KGHDR and CDR2 SFDVKD come from the germline V gene. The CDR3 spans 17 residues. With 2 bases clipped from V and 5 bases from J, the junction kept 13 bases outside the gene matches. CDR3 nucleotide sequence: TGTGCCACCAGTGATTCCTCTAACGGGAGGGCCGGCGACGAGCAGTACTTC. Protein sequence: CATSDSSNGRAGDEQYF.

This clone was counted a few times. CDR3 in amino acids: CASSSARGMTDEQFF. The DNA of the CDR3 is TGTGCCAGCAGCTCGGCCAGGGGGATGACCGATGAGCAGTTCTTC. This sequence joins TRBV7-9 and TRBJ2-1; 7 nucleotides agree with TRBD1. V trimming: 4 bases; J trimming: 8 bases; junction bases outside the gene matches: 11. The CDR3 is 15 amino acids. Germline loops: CDR1 SEHNR, CDR2 FQNEAQ (reference sequence).

This chain joins TRBV7-9 and TRBJ2-7; D remains unclear. Deletions cut 1 base from V and 4 bases from J, with 11 bases between. The CDR3 contains 14 residues. In germline, CDR1 is SEHNR, CDR2 FQNEAQ (reference sequence). This chain's CDR3 is CASSLGVAEYEQYF. CDR3 sequence (DNA): TGTGCCAGCAGCTTAGGGGTCGCGGAATACGAGCAGTACTTC.

This sequence joins TRBV28 and TRBJ1-1; D remains unclear. The germline V and J ends were trimmed by 6 bases and 1 base, with 9 bases remaining between them. Germline assignment: CDR1 MDHEN and CDR2 SYDVKM. The CDR3 spans 13 residues. For the CDR3, the DNA is TGTGCCAGCAGCCTGAGGCGGAACACTGAAGCTTTCTTT. The encoded protein is CASSLRRNTEAFF.

This clone appeared a single time. The chain combines TRBV5-5 with TRBJ2-1; unclear D gene. Germline loops: CDR1 SGHKS, CDR2 YYEKEE (reference sequence). CDR3 length: 15 amino acids. V shed 0 bases and J shed 1 base, with 8 bases lying between them. CDR3 residues: CASSLDATSYNEQFF. CDR3 DNA: TGTGCCAGCAGCTTGGACGCGACTTCCTACAATGAGCAGTTCTTC.

This clone was picked up a small number of times. V is TRBV19 and J is TRBJ1-1; 7 bases line up with TRBD1. Per germline, CDR1 LNHDA and CDR2 SQIVND (reference sequence). The junction had 13 bases not matched to a gene; V was cut back by 7 bases and J by 11 bases. This CDR3 has 13 residues. The CDR3 DNA reads as TGTGCCAGTAATGACAGGGCGCTCTCTTCGGCTTTCTTT. Translating it yields CASNDRALSSAFF.

Written as DNA, the CDR3 is TGCGCCAGCAGCCCCGGGGGACAGGGGGTTTACGAGCAGTACTTC. Encoded protein: CASSPGGQGVYEQYF. The chain uses TRBV4-3 and TRBJ2-7; 11 bases agree with TRBD1. Germline loops: CDR1 LGHNA, CDR2 YSLEER. Trimming removed 4 bases from V and 4 bases from J; junction bases left unmatched: 6. The CDR3 is 15 residues long.

The chain has TRBV4-1 and TRBJ1-2, with 7 bases matching TRBD1. The CDR3 has 14 residues. Per germline, CDR1 MGHRA and CDR2 YSYEKL. V was clipped by 0 bases and J by 8 bases; unmatched bases: 6. The CDR3 spells CASSQDPGGNGYTF. CDR3 DNA sequence: TGCGCCAGCAGCCAAGACCCAGGGGGGAACGGCTACACCTTC.

The sample holds one count of this clone. This chain joins TRBV18 and TRBJ2-3, with D perhaps TRBD2 (5 bases). CDR1 and CDR2 (germline): KGHSH, LQKENI. The CDR3 loop spans 14 amino acids. Trimming cost V 8 bases and J 4 bases, with 16 bases left between them. The CDR3 sequence: CASQGRGTSDTQYF. The CDR3 DNA reads TGTGCCAGCCAAGGACGGGGAACATCAGATACGCAGTATTTT.

This clone showed up just a few times. The chain carries TRBV25-1 and TRBJ1-3; 7 nucleotides line up with TRBD1. The CDR3 sequence is 13 residues long. Germline V lookup: CDR1 MGHDK, CDR2 SYGVNS. Trimming at V came to 6 bases and at J to 4 bases, leaving 3 bases not matched to a gene. The CDR3, as DNA: TGTGCCAGCAGACAGGGGAACGGAAACACCATATATTTT. Encoded protein: CASRQGNGNTIYF.

This clone turned up a few times. This chain links TRBV6-2 or TRBV6-3 with TRBJ1-5, with D unclear. The germline V and J ends were trimmed by 5 bases and 5 bases, with 13 bases remaining between them. CDR3 length: 14 residues. Germline values: CDR1 MNHEY, CDR2 SVGEGT. This CDR3 is CASSARGSYQPQHF. In nucleotides, the CDR3 is TGTGCCAGCAGTGCCCGGGGTAGTTATCAGCCCCAGCATTTT.

This clone was picked up a small number of times. The genes are TRBV19 and TRBJ1-3; D call uncertain. Germline loops: CDR1 LNHDA, CDR2 SQIVND (reference sequence). The length of the CDR3 is 17 residues. Trimming pared 6 bases from V and 4 bases from J, leaving 22 bases between. The CDR3 region is CASSPREVESGGNTIYF. The CDR3 region has the DNA TGTGCCAGTAGCCCACGGGAAGTGGAGTCGGGCGGAAACACCATATATTTT.

This sequence joins TRBV6-5 and TRBJ1-2; 8 nucleotides agree with TRBD1. Germline-derived CDR1 and CDR2 are MNHEY and SVGAGI. The CDR3 totals 15 residues. The ends lost 8 bases at V and 0 bases at J; junction bases unmatched: 8. CDR3 sequence: CASSGGSTANYGYTF. The DNA for the CDR3 is TGTGCCAGCTCAGGGGGCTCAACCGCTAACTATGGCTACACCTTC.

This clone appeared once. This chain links TRBV15 with TRBJ2-1; 9 bases are a match to TRBD2. V dropped 1 base and J dropped 4; count of bases not matched to a gene: 8. The CDR3 is 17 residues long. CDR1 is LNHNV, CDR2 YYDKDF, per germline (reference sequence). The CDR3 coding sequence is TGTGCCACCAGCAGAGGTTCGCTAGCGGGGAATTACAATGAGCAGTTCTTC. This codes for CATSRGSLAGNYNEQFF. Full variable domain (rest looked up from reference TRBV15 and TRBJ2-1): DAMVIQNPRYQVTQFGKPVTLSCSQTLNHNVMYWYQQKSSQAPKLLFHYYDKDFNNEADTPDNFQSRRPNTSFCFLDIRSPGLGDTAMYLCATSRGSLAGNYNEQFFGPGTRLTVL.

This chain uses TRBV2 with TRBJ2-7; D unresolved. V lost 7 bases, J lost 1 base, and 14 bases lay in between. The CDR3 covers 14 residues. Germline V gene data show CDR1 as SNHLY and CDR2 as FYNNEI. The CDR3 DNA is TGTGCCAGCACCGAAGTTTCTGAGTCCTACGAGCAGTACTTC. This translates into CASTEVSESYEQYF.

The chain couples TRBV6-2 or TRBV6-3 to TRBJ2-1, with TRBD2 matching 8 bases. V gave up 5 bases and J gave up 2 bases; unmatched junction bases: 8. The CDR3 totals 16 residues. Germline CDR1 and CDR2: MNHEY and SVGEGT. The CDR3 here is CASSTRGGGTYNEQFF. CDR3 sequence (DNA): TGTGCCAGCAGTACCCGGGGGGGAGGTACCTACAATGAGCAGTTCTTC.

The chain combines TRBV18 with TRBJ2-3; D is unclear. V dropped 1 base and J dropped 2 bases, with 10 bases sitting between them. The V gene's germline CDR1 is KGHSH and CDR2 LQKENI. The CDR3 runs to 15 residues. Here the CDR3 DNA reads TGTGCCAGCTCACCACGGGCAGCCGACACAGATACGCAGTATTTT. It codes for CASSPRAADTDTQYF.

A word on this clone: The junction differs from germline at one of its ends, possibly a read error. The chain is built from TRBV6-2 or TRBV6-3 and TRBJ2-7, with D unclear. Germline V gene data show CDR1 as MNHEY and CDR2 as SVGEGT. The CDR3 loop spans 15 amino acids. The CDR3 region is CASSYSSRRSSEQYF. In nucleotides, the CDR3 is TGTGCCAGCAGTTACTCCTCGCGGAGATCCTCCGAGCAGTACTTC.

This clone was seen just once. The chain employs TRBV27 and TRBJ1-1; 10 bases map to TRBD1. CDR3 length equals 15 residues. Germline CDR1 MNHEY, CDR2 SMNVEV (reference sequence). V trimming: 6 bases; J trimming: 4 bases; junction bases outside the gene matches: 8. CDR3 residues: CASSPRDRGSTEAFF. The CDR3, as DNA: TGTGCCAGCAGCCCTAGGGACAGGGGAAGCACTGAAGCTTTCTTT.

V gene TRBV7-9 combines with J gene TRBJ2-7; 8 bases align to TRBD1. Unmatched junction bases numbered 12, after V lost 5 bases and J lost 3 bases. Germline CDR1 reads SEHNR; CDR2 reads FQNEAQ (reference sequence). The CDR3 length is 16 residues. CDR3 in amino acids: CASSLIRDRRNYEQYF. The CDR3 region has the DNA TGTGCCAGCAGCCTAATCCGGGACAGGAGAAACTACGAGCAGTACTTC.

The V and J genes are TRBV27 and TRBJ2-7; TRBD2 matches 10 bases. V trimming: 8 bases; J trimming: 6 bases; junction bases outside the gene matches: 10. The length of the CDR3 is 14 residues. From germline, CDR1 is MNHEY and CDR2 SMNVEV (reference sequence). The CDR3 spells CASGPLAGVGEQYF. CDR3 DNA sequence: TGTGCCAGCGGTCCTCTAGCGGGAGTAGGCGAGCAGTACTTC.

This chain links TRBV6-1 with TRBJ2-7; the match to TRBD2 covers 11 bases. The CDR3 is 18 residues long. In germline, CDR1 is MNHNS, CDR2 SASEGT. V shed 1 base, J shed 1 base, and the junction held 9 bases outside the gene matches. CDR3 nucleotides: TGTGCCAGCAGTGAAGGGGGGGCTAGCGGGAGGAAATCCTACGAGCAGTACTTC. As protein: CASSEGGASGRKSYEQYF.

The CDR3 DNA reads as TGTGCCAGCACCCCGGGCCCCCAACAGAACACCGGGGAGCTGTTTTTT. Amino acids: CASTPGPQQNTGELFF. The chain has TRBV6-2 or TRBV6-3 and TRBJ2-2; D gene uncertain. The V gene lost 7 bases and the J gene lost 1 base, with 16 bases spanning the gap. CDR1 is MNHEY and CDR2 is SVGEGT in the germline V gene. The CDR3 length is 16 residues.

This clone was observed a handful of times. The chain employs TRBV2 and TRBJ2-7; no firm D call. CDR3 length: 12 residues. Trimming took 0 bases from V and 3 from J, leaving 3 bases between them. In germline, CDR1 is SNHLY, CDR2 FYNNEI. This CDR3 is CASSEARYEQYF. CDR3 sequence (DNA): TGTGCCAGCAGTGAAGCGCGCTACGAGCAGTACTTC.

V and J are TRBV5-1 and TRBJ1-2, with no clear D. This CDR3 has 14 amino acids. The germline gives CDR1 SGHRS, CDR2 YFSETQ. The germline V and J ends were trimmed by 4 bases and 0 bases, with 10 bases remaining between them. CDR3 bases: TGCGCCAGCAGCACGCATAGAGCTAACTATGGCTACACCTTC. It encodes CASSTHRANYGYTF.

This clone was counted once. The CDR3 DNA follows: TGTGCCAGCAGCGCCGGAGAATTGATTGAAAAACTGTTTTTT. It is translated as CASSAGELIEKLFF. The V call is TRBV28, the J call TRBJ1-4; D is unresolved. CDR3 length: 14 amino acids. Trimming stripped 6 bases from V and 7 bases from J, with 15 bases between. CDR1 is MDHEN and CDR2 is SYDVKM in the germline V gene.